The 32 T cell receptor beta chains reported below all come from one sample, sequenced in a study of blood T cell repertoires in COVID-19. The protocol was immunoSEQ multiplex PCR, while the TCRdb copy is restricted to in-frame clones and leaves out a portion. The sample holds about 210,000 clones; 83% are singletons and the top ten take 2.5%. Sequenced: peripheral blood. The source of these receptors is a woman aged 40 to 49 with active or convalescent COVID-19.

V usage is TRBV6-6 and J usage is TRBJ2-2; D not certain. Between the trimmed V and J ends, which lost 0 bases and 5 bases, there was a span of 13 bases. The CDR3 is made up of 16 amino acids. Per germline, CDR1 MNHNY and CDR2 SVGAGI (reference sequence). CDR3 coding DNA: TGTGCCAGCAGTTACTCGATCGACGGAGCGACCGGGGAGCTGTTTTTT. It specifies CASSYSIDGATGELFF.

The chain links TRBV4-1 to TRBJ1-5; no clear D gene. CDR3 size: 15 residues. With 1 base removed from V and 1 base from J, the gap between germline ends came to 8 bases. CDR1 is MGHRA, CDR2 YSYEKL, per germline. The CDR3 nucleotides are TGCGCCAGCAGCCAAGGAGAGAAGAGCAATCAGCCCCAGCATTTT. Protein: CASSQGEKSNQPQHF.

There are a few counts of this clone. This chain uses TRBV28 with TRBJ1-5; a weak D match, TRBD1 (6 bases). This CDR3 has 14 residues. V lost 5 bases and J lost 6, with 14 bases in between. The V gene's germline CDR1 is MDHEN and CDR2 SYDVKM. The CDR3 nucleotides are TGTGCCAGCAGTAGCCGAGGGGGATTTCAGCCCCAGCATTTT. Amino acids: CASSSRGGFQPQHF.

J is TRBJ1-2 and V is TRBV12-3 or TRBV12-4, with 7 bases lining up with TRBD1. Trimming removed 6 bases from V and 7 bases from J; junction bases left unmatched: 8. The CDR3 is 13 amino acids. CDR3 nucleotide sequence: TGTGCCAGCAGCGACAGGGTCGGATCTGGCTACACCTTC. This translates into CASSDRVGSGYTF.

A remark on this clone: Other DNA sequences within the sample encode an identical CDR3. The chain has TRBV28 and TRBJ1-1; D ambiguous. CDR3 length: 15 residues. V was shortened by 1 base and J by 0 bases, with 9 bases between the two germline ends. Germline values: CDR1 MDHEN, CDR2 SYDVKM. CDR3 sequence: CASSLSGVMNTEAFF. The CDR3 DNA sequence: TGTGCCAGCAGTTTATCCGGGGTTATGAACACTGAAGCTTTCTTT.

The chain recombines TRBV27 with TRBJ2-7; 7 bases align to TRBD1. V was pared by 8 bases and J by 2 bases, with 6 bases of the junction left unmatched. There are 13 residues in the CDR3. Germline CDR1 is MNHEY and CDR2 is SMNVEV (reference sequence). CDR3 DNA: TGTGCCAGCGGCCAGACAGGGACCTACGAGCAGTACTTC. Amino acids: CASGQTGTYEQYF.

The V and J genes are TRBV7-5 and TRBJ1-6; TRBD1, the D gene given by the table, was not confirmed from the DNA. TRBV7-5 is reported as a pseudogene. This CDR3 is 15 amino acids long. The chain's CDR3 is CVRSFPGQGNSPLHF. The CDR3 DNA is TGTGTCAGAAGCTTCCCGGGACAGGGTAATTCACCCCTCCACTTT.

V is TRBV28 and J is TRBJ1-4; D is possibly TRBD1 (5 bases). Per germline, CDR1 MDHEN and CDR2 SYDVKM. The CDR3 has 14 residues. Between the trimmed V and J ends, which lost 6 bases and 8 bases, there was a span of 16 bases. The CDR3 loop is CASRPRGPREKLFF. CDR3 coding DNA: TGTGCCAGCAGGCCAAGGGGCCCACGGGAAAAACTGTTTTTT.

CDR3 loop: CASSRDIQYF. The CDR3 nucleotides read TGTGCCAGCAGCCGAGACATTCAGTACTTC. The rearrangement links TRBV28 to TRBJ2-4, with unresolved D. V lost 6 bases and J lost 8, with 5 bases in between. This CDR3 contains 10 residues. Germline CDR1 MDHEN, CDR2 SYDVKM.

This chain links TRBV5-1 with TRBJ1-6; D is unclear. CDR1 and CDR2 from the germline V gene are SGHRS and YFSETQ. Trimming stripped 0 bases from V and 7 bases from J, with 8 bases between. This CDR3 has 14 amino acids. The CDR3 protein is CASSLGSVNSPLHF. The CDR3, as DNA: TGCGCCAGCAGCTTGGGTTCAGTAAATTCACCCCTCCACTTT.

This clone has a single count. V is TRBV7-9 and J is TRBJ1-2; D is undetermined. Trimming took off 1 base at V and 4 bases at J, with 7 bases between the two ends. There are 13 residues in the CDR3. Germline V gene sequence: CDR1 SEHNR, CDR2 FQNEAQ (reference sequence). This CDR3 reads CASSLGAGYGYTF. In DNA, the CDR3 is TGTGCCAGCAGCTTAGGGGCAGGCTATGGCTACACCTTC. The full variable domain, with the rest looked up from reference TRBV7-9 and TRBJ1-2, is DTGVSQNPRHKITKRGQNVTFRCDPISEHNRLYWYRQTLGQGPEFLTYFQNEAQLEKSRLLSDRFSAERPKGSFSTLEIQRTEQGDSAMYLCASSLGAGYGYTFGSGTRLTVV.

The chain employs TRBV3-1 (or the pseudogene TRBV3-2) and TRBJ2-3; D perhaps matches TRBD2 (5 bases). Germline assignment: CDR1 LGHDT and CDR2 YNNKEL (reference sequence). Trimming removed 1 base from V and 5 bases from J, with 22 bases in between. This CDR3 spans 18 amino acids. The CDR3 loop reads CASSQGVFQSAGGDTQYF. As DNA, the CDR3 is TGTGCCAGCAGCCAAGGGGTCTTTCAAAGTGCCGGAGGAGATACGCAGTATTTT.

CDR3 sequence (DNA): TGTGCCAGCTCACCATATTCGGGCTACGAGCAGTACTTC. This sequence encodes CASSPYSGYEQYF. This chain connects TRBV18 to TRBJ2-7; D gene uncertain. The CDR3 is 13 residues long. With 2 bases removed from V and 3 bases from J, the gap between germline ends came to 8 bases. From germline, CDR1 is KGHSH and CDR2 LQKENI. Drawing the rest from reference TRBV18 and TRBJ2-7, the complete variable domain is NAGVMQNPRHLVRRRGQEARLRCSPMKGHSHVYWYRQLPEEGLKFMVYLQKENIIDESGMPKERFSAEFPKEGPSILRIQQVVRGDSAAYFCASSPYSGYEQYFGPGTRLTVT.

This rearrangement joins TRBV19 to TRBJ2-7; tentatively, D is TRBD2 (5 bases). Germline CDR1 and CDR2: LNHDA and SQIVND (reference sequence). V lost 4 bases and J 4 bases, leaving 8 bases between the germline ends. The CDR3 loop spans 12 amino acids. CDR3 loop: CASSNEGYEQYF. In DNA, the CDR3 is TGTGCCAGTAGTAATGAGGGTTACGAGCAGTACTTC. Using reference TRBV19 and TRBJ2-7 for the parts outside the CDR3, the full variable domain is DGGITQSPKYLFRKEGQNVTLSCEQNLNHDAMYWYRQDPGQGLRLIYYSQIVNDFQKGDIAEGYSVSREKKESFPLTVTSAQKNPTAFYLCASSNEGYEQYFGPGTRLTVT.

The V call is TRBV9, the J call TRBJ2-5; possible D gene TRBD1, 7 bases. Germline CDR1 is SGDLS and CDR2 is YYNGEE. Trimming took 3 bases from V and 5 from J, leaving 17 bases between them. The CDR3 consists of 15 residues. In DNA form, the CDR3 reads TGTGCCAGCAGCGCCCTGGGCAGGGGGGAGGAGACCCAGTACTTC. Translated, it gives CASSALGRGEETQYF.

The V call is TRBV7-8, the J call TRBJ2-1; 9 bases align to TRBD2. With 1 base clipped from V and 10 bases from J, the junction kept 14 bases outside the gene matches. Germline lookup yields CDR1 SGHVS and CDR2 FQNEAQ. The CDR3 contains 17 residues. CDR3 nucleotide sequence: TGTGCCAGCAGCTTAGTAGGTGCGGGGGGGCCACTGATAGAGCAGTTCTTC. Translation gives CASSLVGAGGPLIEQFF.

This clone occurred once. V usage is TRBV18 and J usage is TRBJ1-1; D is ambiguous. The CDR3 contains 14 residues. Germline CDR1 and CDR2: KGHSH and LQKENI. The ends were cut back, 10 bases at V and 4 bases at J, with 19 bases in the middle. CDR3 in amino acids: CATKTYSGSTEAFF. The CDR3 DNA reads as TGTGCCACCAAAACTTATTCGGGGAGCACTGAAGCTTTCTTT.

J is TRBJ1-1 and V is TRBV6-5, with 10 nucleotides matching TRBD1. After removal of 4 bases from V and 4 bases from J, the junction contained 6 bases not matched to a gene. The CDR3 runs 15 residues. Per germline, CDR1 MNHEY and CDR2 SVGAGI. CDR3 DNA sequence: TGTGCCAGCAGTTCCCCGGACAGGGGGAGCACTGAAGCTTTCTTT. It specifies CASSSPDRGSTEAFF.

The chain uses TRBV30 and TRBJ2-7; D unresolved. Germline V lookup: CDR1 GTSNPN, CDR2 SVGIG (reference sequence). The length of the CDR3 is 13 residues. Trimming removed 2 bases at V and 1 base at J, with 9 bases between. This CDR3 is CAWSPVLSYEQYF. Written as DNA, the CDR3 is TGTGCCTGGAGTCCTGTCCTATCCTACGAGCAGTACTTC.

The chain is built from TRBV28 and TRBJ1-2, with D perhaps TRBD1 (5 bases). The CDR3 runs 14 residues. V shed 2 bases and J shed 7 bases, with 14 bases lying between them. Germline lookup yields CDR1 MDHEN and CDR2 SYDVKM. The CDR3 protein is CASSLLDTPGGYTF. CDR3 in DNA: TGTGCCAGCAGTTTACTGGACACGCCGGGTGGCTACACCTTC.

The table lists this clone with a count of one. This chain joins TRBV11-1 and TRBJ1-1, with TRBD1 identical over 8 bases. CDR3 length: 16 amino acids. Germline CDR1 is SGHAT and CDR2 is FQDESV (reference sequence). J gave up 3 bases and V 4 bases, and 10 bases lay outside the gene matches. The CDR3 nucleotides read TGTGCCAGCAGCTCCGGACAGGGCTTATCTGACACTGAAGCTTTCTTT. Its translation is CASSSGQGLSDTEAFF.

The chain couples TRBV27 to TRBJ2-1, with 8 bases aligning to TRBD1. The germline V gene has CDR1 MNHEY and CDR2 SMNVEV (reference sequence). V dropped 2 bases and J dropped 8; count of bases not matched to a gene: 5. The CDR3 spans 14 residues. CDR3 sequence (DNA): TGTGCCAGCAGTTTAGTTCCAGGGGGCCATGAGCAGTTCTTC. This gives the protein CASSLVPGGHEQFF.

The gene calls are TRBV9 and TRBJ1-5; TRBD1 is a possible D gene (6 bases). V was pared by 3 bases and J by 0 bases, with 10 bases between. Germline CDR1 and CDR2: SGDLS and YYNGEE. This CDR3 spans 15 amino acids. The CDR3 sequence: CASSEGGSSNQPQHF. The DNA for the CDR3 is TGTGCCAGCAGCGAGGGGGGGAGTAGCAATCAGCCCCAGCATTTT.

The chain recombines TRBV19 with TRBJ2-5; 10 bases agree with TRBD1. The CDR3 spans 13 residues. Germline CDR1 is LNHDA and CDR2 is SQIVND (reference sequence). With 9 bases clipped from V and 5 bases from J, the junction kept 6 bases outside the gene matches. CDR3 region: CASRQGAGETQYF. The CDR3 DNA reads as TGTGCCAGCAGACAGGGGGCAGGGGAGACCCAGTACTTC.

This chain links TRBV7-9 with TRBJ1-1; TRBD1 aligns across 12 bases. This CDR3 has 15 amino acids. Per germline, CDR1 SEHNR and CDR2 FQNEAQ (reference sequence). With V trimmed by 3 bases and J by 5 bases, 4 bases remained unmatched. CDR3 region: CASSLGTGGRTEAFF. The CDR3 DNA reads TGTGCCAGCAGCTTGGGGACAGGGGGCAGAACTGAAGCTTTCTTT.

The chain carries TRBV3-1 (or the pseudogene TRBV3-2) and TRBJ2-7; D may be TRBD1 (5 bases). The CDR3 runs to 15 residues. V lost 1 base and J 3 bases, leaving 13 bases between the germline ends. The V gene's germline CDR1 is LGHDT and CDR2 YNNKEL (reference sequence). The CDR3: CASSQGAGQSYEQYF. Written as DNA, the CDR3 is TGTGCCAGCAGCCAAGGGGCAGGGCAAAGCTACGAGCAGTACTTC.

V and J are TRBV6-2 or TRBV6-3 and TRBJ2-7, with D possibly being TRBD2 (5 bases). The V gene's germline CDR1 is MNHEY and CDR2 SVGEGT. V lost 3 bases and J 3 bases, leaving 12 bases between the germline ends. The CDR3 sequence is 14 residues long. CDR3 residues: CASSYWDEGYEQYF. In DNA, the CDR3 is TGTGCCAGCAGTTATTGGGATGAGGGCTACGAGCAGTACTTC.

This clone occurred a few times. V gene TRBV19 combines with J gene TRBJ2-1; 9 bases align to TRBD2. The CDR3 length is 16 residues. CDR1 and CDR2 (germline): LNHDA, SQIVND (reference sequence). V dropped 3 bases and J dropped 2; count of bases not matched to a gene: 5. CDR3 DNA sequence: TGTGCCAGTAGTATTGGTGGCGGGGGGGCCTACAATGAGCAGTTCTTC. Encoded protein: CASSIGGGGAYNEQFF.

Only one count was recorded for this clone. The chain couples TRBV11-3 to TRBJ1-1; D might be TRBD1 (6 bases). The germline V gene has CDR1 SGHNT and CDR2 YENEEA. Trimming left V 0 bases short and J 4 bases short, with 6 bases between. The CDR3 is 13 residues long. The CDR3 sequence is CASSLEQGTEAFF. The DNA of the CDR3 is TGTGCCAGCAGCTTAGAACAGGGCACTGAAGCTTTCTTT.

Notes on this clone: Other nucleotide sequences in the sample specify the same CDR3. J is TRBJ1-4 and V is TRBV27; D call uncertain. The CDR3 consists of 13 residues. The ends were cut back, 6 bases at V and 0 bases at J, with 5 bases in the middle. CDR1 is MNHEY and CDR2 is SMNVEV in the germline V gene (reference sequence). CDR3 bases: TGTGCCAGCAGCCCTGCAACTAATGAAAAACTGTTTTTT. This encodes CASSPATNEKLFF.

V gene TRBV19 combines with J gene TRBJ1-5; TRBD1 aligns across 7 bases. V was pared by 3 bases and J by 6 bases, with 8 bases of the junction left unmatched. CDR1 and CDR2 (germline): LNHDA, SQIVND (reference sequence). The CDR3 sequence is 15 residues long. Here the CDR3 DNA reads TGTGCCAGTAGTATCCGGACAGGCACGGGTCAGCCCCAGCATTTT. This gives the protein CASSIRTGTGQPQHF.

CDR3 amino acids: CASSQNGKTGANNQPQHF. The CDR3 DNA is TGTGCCAGCAGCCAAAATGGGAAGACAGGGGCTAATAATCAGCCCCAGCATTTT. The chain couples TRBV3-1 (or the pseudogene TRBV3-2) to TRBJ1-5, with 8 positions matching TRBD1. CDR1 is LGHDT and CDR2 is YNNKEL in the germline V gene (reference sequence). With V trimmed by 2 bases and J by 4 bases, 13 bases remained unmatched. The CDR3 length is 18 residues.